The 17 T cell receptor beta chains in this list originate from one sample, sequenced in a study of blood T cell repertoires in COVID-19. Sequencing used immunoSEQ multiplex PCR; TCRdb keeps in-frame clones, though not all of them. The sample yields about 46,000 clones, 85% to 90% seen once. The sample comprised peripheral blood. These receptors all come from a man in his forties or fifties with active COVID-19.

The chain carries TRBV20-1 and TRBJ2-3; 11 bases fit TRBD2. The CDR3 totals 17 residues. The germline V gene has CDR1 DFQATT and CDR2 SNEGSKA (reference sequence). V trimming: 6 bases; J trimming: 3 bases; junction bases outside the gene matches: 14. This CDR3 is CSASRTSGFSGTDTQYF. CDR3 coding DNA: TGCAGTGCGAGTAGGACTAGCGGGTTCTCGGGGACAGATACGCAGTATTTT.

The rearrangement joins TRBV24-1 to TRBJ2-2, with D perhaps matching TRBD1 (5 bases). Germline V CDR1 and CDR2: KGHDR, SFDVKD. V lost 9 bases and J 4 bases, leaving 17 bases between the germline ends. The CDR3 is 15 residues long. For the CDR3, the DNA is TGTGCCACCGGAAACTGGGGCCCGACCACCGGGGAGCTGTTTTTT. Protein: CATGNWGPTTGELFF.

Note on this clone: At one end the junction does not follow the germline gene, possibly because of a read error. The chain recombines TRBV27 with TRBJ2-1; D gene uncertain. CDR3 length: 9 amino acids. Germline assignment: CDR1 MNHEY and CDR2 SMNVEV (reference sequence). The CDR3 is CASNNEQFF. The CDR3, as DNA: TGTGCCAGCAACAACGAGCAGTTCTTC.

The chain is built from TRBV28 and TRBJ2-3; possible D gene TRBD1, 6 bases. In germline, CDR1 is MDHEN, CDR2 SYDVKM. The CDR3 sequence is 18 residues long. V lost 2 bases, J lost 0 bases, and 18 bases lay in between. The CDR3 region is CASSLRSRGWTSTDTQYF. In DNA, the CDR3 is TGTGCCAGCAGTTTAAGGAGTAGGGGGTGGACTAGCACAGATACGCAGTATTTT.

This chain uses TRBV9 with TRBJ2-1; no clear D. Germline CDR1 reads SGDLS; CDR2 reads YYNGEE. The CDR3 sequence is 15 residues long. Trimming removed 3 bases from V and 0 bases from J, with 10 bases in between. CDR3 sequence reads: CASSGAVGSYNEQFF. Written as DNA, the CDR3 is TGTGCCAGCAGCGGGGCTGTGGGCTCCTACAATGAGCAGTTCTTC.

This CDR3 reads CASRDRSLLNQPQHF. In DNA, the CDR3 is TGTGCCAGTCGGGACAGAAGCCTCCTCAATCAGCCCCAGCATTTT. The V and J genes are TRBV19 and TRBJ1-5; 7 bases agree with TRBD1. The V segment lost 8 bases and the J segment 3 bases; nucleotides outside the gene matches: 10. The CDR3 runs to 15 residues. Germline V gives CDR1 LNHDA, CDR2 SQIVND (reference sequence).

The chain has TRBV6-6 and TRBJ2-2, with TRBD2 identical over 7 bases. Germline V gene lookup returns CDR1 MNHNY and CDR2 SVGAGI (reference sequence). J was trimmed by 2 bases and V by 9 bases; bases with no gene match: 3. The CDR3 has 13 residues. In DNA, the CDR3 is TGTGCCAGTTGGGGGGGAAACACCGGGGAGCTGTTTTTT. Protein: CASWGGNTGELFF.

This chain joins TRBV19 and TRBJ2-1; TRBD1 aligns across 11 bases. The germline gives CDR1 LNHDA, CDR2 SQIVND (reference sequence). The V segment lost 5 bases and the J segment 7 bases; nucleotides outside the gene matches: 10. This CDR3 is 16 amino acids long. CDR3 DNA: TGTGCCAGTAGTCTGTGGACAGGGGGCCGCTGGAATGAGCAGTTCTTC. Translating it yields CASSLWTGGRWNEQFF.

The chain uses TRBV6-5 and TRBJ2-3; 9 bases are shared with TRBD2. V gave up 2 bases and J gave up 3 bases; unmatched junction bases: 6. Germline V gives CDR1 MNHEY, CDR2 SVGAGI. The CDR3 spans 16 residues. The CDR3 region has the DNA TGTGCCAGCAGTTACCAGGCGGGAGGGCCTACAGATACGCAGTATTTT. This gives the protein CASSYQAGGPTDTQYF.

The DNA for the CDR3 is TGTGCCAGCTCACCCCTGGACAGGGCAGCTTCTGGGGCCAACGTCCTGACTTTC. This encodes CASSPLDRAASGANVLTF. The chain carries TRBV27 and TRBJ2-6; TRBD1 matches 8 bases. The CDR3 consists of 18 residues. Germline V gene lookup returns CDR1 MNHEY and CDR2 SMNVEV (reference sequence). V gave up 8 bases and J gave up 1 base; unmatched junction bases: 13.

In this sample, this clone turned up a few times. This chain links TRBV7-3 with TRBJ2-2, with 8 bases lining up with TRBD2. CDR3 length: 14 amino acids. Germline V lookup: CDR1 SGHTA, CDR2 FQGTGA. The V and J ends lost 6 bases and 5 bases, in that order; junction bases with no gene match: 5. This CDR3 reads CASSLTSATGELFF. CDR3 DNA sequence: TGTGCCAGCAGTTTGACTAGCGCGACCGGGGAGCTGTTTTTT.

In this sample, this clone turned up a few times. The chain employs TRBV5-1 and TRBJ2-2, with 8 bases matching TRBD1. Trimming removed 5 bases from V and 5 bases from J; junction bases left unmatched: 8. The CDR3 length is 15 residues. From germline, CDR1 is SGHRS and CDR2 YFSETQ. The CDR3 reads CASSGQGQGTGELFF. The CDR3 region has the DNA TGCGCCAGCAGTGGACAGGGCCAAGGGACCGGGGAGCTGTTTTTT.

CDR3 in amino acids: CASSYGADQYGYTF. CDR3 coding DNA: TGTGCCAGCAGTTACGGGGCGGATCAATATGGCTACACCTTC. This chain connects TRBV6-2 or TRBV6-3 to TRBJ1-2, with a weak D call TRBD1 (5 bases). Germline lookup yields CDR1 MNHEY and CDR2 SVGEGT. V lost 2 bases and J lost 5, with 12 bases in between. CDR3 length equals 14 residues.

This clone was detected only once. The V call is TRBV28, the J call TRBJ1-2; 8 positions match TRBD1. Trimming at V came to 6 bases and at J to 8 bases, leaving 2 bases not matched to a gene. This CDR3 has 11 amino acids. Germline values: CDR1 MDHEN, CDR2 SYDVKM. CDR3 sequence reads: CASRDRGGYTF. The DNA of the CDR3 is TGTGCCAGCAGAGACAGGGGCGGCTACACCTTC.

By its share, this clone is medium-sized. The chain carries TRBV28 and TRBJ1-2; 8 bases align to TRBD1. Germline CDR1 and CDR2: MDHEN and SYDVKM. The CDR3 runs 13 residues. V shed 10 bases, J shed 4 bases, and the junction held 8 bases outside the gene matches. The chain's CDR3 is CATCGTGGYGYTF. CDR3 DNA sequence: TGTGCCACCTGCGGCACAGGGGGCTATGGCTACACCTTC.

V gene TRBV19 combines with J gene TRBJ2-2; D possibly corresponds to TRBD2 (5 bases). V lost 6 bases and J 2 bases, leaving 16 bases between the germline ends. This CDR3 region has 16 residues. The germline V gene has CDR1 LNHDA and CDR2 SQIVND (reference sequence). The CDR3 bases are TGTGCCAGTAGACTTTCAGCGGACCCAAACACCGGGGAGCTGTTTTTT. Protein: CASRLSADPNTGELFF.

Here the CDR3 DNA reads TGTGCCAGCAGCCTAAGACGGGTCTCTGGAAACACCATATATTTT. This gives the protein CASSLRRVSGNTIYF. The chain joins TRBV7-8 to TRBJ1-3; the D is unclear. Trimming removed 5 bases from V and 0 bases from J, with 11 bases in between. Germline values: CDR1 SGHVS, CDR2 FQNEAQ. CDR3 length: 15 amino acids. The full variable domain, in which reference TRBV7-8 and TRBJ1-3 provide the parts outside the CDR3, is GAGVSQSPRYKVAKRGQDVALRCDPISGHVSLFWYQQALGQGPEFLTYFQNEAQLDKSGLPSDRFFAERPEGSVSTLKIQRTQQEDSAVYLCASSLRRVSGNTIYFGEGSWLTVV.